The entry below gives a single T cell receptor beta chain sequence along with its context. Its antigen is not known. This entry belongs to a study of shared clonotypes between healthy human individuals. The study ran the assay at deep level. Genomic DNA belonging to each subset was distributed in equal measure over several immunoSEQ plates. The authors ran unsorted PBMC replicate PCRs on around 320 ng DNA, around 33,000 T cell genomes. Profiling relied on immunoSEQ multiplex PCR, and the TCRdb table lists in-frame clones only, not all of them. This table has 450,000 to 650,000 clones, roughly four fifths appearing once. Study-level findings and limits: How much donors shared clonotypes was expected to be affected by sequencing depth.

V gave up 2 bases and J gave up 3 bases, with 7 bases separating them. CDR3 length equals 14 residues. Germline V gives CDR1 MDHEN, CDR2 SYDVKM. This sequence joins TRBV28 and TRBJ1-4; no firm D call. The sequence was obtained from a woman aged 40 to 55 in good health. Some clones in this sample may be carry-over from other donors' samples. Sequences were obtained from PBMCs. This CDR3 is CASSLVFPNEKLFF. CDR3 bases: TGTGCCAGCAGTTTAGTCTTCCCTAATGAAAAACTGTTTTTT.